This TCR beta chain derives from a study of response to subunit inactivated influenza vaccine. The study, taken as a whole, reports: T cells newly recruited by each seasonal influenza vaccination are few, the authors suggested.

This clonotype was detected many times. Its matching antigen is unknown. Between the trimmed V and J ends, which lost 8 bases and 15 bases, there was a span of 17 bases. The CDR3 has 11 amino acids. Per the germline V gene, CDR1 is SGHTA and CDR2 is FQGNSA. TCRdb ran MiXCR on the RT-PCR reads and lists one entry per CDR3 protein. The sample holds about 800,000 distinct CDR3 sequences, approximately 21% seen once. The source material was PBMCs from blood, sampled more than 4 days after vaccination. This chain joins TRBV7-2 and TRBJ2-1; the D gene is possibly TRBD2 (5 bases). The sequence came from a man aged 50 to 60 who received an inactivated influenza vaccine. The CDR3 sequence: CASAATMSPFF. The CDR3 DNA follows: TGTGCCAGCGCCGCGACTATGTCACCGTTCTTC.